This T cell receptor beta chain was sequenced during a study of blood T cell repertoires in COVID-19. Background on the study: Researchers got acute and convalescent COVID-19 samples from the United States, Italy and Spain. In each case, the material was cDNA or gDNA derived from T cells, B-cell-depleted T cells, or PBMCs.

In the original processing: Nucleated cell counts were estimated from reference gene primer amplification. TCRdb's copy holds only in-frame clones and misses some; the assay was immunoSEQ multiplex PCR. V, J and clone size are taken as reported in that table, and D and trimming were inferred from the DNA itself. Found here are 99,000 or so clones, over 70% of them singletons; the top ten hold over 12%. The CDR3 totals 14 residues. Germline V gene sequence: CDR1 SGHVS, CDR2 FNYEAQ. V lost 3 bases, J lost 3 bases, and 4 bases stayed unmatched. Sequenced material: peripheral blood. This sequence joins TRBV7-6 and TRBJ2-5, with TRBD1 matching over 7 bases. The TCR sequence derives from a man between 45 and 60 years old with acute or convalescent COVID-19. The CDR3 here is CASSFPGTEETQYF. The CDR3 coding sequence is TGTGCCAGCAGCTTCCCAGGGACAGAAGAGACCCAGTACTTC.